The subject of this entry is one TCR beta chain. From unsorted bulk tissue weighing about 17-30 mg, DNA and RNA were co-extracted. There were over 85% viable tumor cells in every single sample of tumor. With a constant-region primer, TCR beta cDNA was made from approximately 500 ng of total RNA. Libraries covering TCR beta were generated through three nested multiplex PCR rounds (using a slightly modified ARM-PCR). TCRdb re-called the multiplex PCR reads with MiXCR, one entry per CDR3 protein. In the table there are about 84,000 distinct CDR3 sequences, 55% to 85% of which are singletons. The data are from a study of tumor-infiltrating lymphocytes in primary liver carcinoma. The sequence derives from a man aged 40-49 years with primary liver carcinoma and hepatitis B virus infection. The sequenced sample consisted of liver tumor tissue from sampling region 1. Subset indicated: tumor region T1, superior pole.

The CDR3: CASNRFPAGSSGANVLTF. The CDR3 DNA follows: TGTGCCAGCAACCGTTTTCCAGCGGGAAGCTCTGGGGCCAACGTCCTGACTTTC. The rearrangement joins TRBV11-2 to TRBJ2-6; 7 nucleotides match TRBD2. Germline trimming cut 7 bases from V and 0 bases from J; bases unmatched to any gene: 12. CDR3 length equals 18 residues. CDR1 is SGHAT, CDR2 FQNNGV, per germline.